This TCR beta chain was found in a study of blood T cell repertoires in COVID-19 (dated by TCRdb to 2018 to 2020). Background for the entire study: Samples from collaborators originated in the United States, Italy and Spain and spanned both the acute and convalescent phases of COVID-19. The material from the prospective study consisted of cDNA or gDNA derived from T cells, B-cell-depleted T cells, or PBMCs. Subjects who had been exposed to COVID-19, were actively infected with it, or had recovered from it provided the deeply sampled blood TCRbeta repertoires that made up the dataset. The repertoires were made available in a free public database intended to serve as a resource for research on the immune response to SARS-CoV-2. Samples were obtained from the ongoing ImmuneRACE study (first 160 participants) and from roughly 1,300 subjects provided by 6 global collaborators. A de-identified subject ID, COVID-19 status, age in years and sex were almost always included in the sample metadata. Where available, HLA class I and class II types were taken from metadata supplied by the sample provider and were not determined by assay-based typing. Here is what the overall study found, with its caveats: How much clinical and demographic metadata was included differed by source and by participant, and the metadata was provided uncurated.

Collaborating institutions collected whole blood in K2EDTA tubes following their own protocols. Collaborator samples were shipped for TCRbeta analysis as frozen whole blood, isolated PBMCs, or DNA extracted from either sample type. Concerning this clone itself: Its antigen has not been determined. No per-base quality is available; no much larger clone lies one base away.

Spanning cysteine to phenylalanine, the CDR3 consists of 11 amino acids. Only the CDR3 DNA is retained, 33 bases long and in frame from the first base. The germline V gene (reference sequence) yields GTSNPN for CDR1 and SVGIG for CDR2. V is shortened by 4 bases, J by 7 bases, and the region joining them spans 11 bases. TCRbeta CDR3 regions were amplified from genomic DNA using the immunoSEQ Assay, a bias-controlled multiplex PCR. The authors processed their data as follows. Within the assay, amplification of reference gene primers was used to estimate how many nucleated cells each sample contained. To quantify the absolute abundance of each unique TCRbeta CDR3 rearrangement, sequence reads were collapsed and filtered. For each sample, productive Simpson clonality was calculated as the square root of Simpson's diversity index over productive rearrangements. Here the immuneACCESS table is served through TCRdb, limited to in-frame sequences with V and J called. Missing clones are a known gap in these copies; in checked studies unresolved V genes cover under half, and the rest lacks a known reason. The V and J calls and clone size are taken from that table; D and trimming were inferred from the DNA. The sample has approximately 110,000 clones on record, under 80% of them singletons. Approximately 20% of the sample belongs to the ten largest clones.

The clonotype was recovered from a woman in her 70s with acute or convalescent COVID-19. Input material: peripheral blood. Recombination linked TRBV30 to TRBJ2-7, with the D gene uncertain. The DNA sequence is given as TGTGCCTGGACGAGAACCCGGGAGCAGTACTTC. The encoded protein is CAWTRTREQYF.